The rows below give T cell receptor beta chains drawn from one sample of a study of response to subunit inactivated influenza vaccine. In TCRdb, the RT-PCR reads were re-called with MiXCR into one record per CDR3 protein. Found here are approximately 680,000 distinct CDR3 sequences, around a sixth of them singletons; the top ten hold around a tenth. The sequencing here drew on PBMCs from blood, taken roughly 12 days after vaccination. These receptors originate from a man aged 50-59 years who received an inactivated influenza vaccine. The CDR3 runs from the conserved cysteine through the conserved F or W. Only some rows state a clone size, as once, few, many or a class for expanded clones.

14,TRBV7-8,many,TRBJ2-2,CASSIGPNTGELFF
16,TRBV11-2,-,TRBJ2-1,CASSSIGISSYNEQFF
17,TRBV6-5,-,TRBJ2-3,CASSYSSSGTGTDTQYF
13,TRBV24-1,few,TRBJ1-4,CAPREDRNEKLFF
15,TRBV28,-,TRBJ2-6,CASSPFLSGANVLTF
13,TRBV20-1,few,TRBJ1-5,CSASRGRNQPQHF
14,TRBV12-3/TRBV12-4,many,TRBJ2-1,CASSPSGRAGEQFF
13,TRBV30,few,TRBJ2-7,CAWSLTTGGEQYF
15,TRBV6-4,few,TRBJ2-1,CASSDSARRLNEQFF
15,TRBV7-8,few,TRBJ2-7,CASSLPGQGVSEQYF
15,TRBV19,few,TRBJ2-1,CASSPRDRGANEQFF
16,TRBV6-1,few,TRBJ2-5,CASRNYWTGIRETQYF
14,TRBV7-2,few,TRBJ2-1,CASSLRVSYNEQFF
15,TRBV20-1,-,TRBJ2-3,CSARDILYSTDTQYF
14,TRBV12-3/TRBV12-4,-,TRBJ1-1,CASSFRTANTEAFF
16,TRBV18,few,TRBJ1-1,CASSPRAASLNTEAFF
13,TRBV20-1,few,TRBJ2-5,CSARGRTSGTQYF
15,TRBV6-2/TRBV6-3,many,TRBJ2-1,CASSYEASDSGEQFF
15,TRBV7-9,few,TRBJ2-1,CASSPGPLPYNEQFF
14,TRBV7-2,many,TRBJ2-7,CASSQGAWVGEQYF
16,TRBV11-2,few,TRBJ2-1,CAIQRASGGTYNEQFF
13,TRBV24-1,many,TRBJ2-1,CATRGLGDNEQFF
13,TRBV5-1,-,TRBJ2-1,CASRQWGHNEQFF
20,TRBV7-2,-,TRBJ2-5,CASSFAIPRGGRGSKETQYF
13,TRBV7-2,many,TRBJ2-3,CASSPRMLETQYF
15,TRBV7-2,many,TRBJ1-5,CASSASGLNNQPQHF
15,TRBV14,few,TRBJ2-1,CASSQSRTGLREQFF
15,TRBV5-6,-,TRBJ2-5,CASSLAGTAWETQYF
14,TRBV20-1,-,TRBJ2-3,CSARDFPRQNTQYF
12,TRBV29-1,few,TRBJ1-2,CSVTDGNYGYTF
17,TRBV4-2,many,TRBJ2-7,CASSPESRLASSYEQYF
16,TRBV9,-,TRBJ2-3,CASSVEGGWVLDTQYF
14,TRBV7-9,few,TRBJ2-1,CASSLHQGGGEQFF
12,TRBV29-1,-,TRBJ1-2,CSVGGGGYGYTF
16,TRBV15,-,TRBJ2-6,CATSRDHDSGANVLTF
16,TRBV9,few,TRBJ1-3,CASSDGRDVSGNTIYF
13,TRBV20-1,few,TRBJ1-1,CSASPRVYTEAFF
14,TRBV5-5,once,TRBJ2-7,CASSWTGTAYEQYF
15,TRBV12-3/TRBV12-4,-,TRBJ2-2,CASSLVPLRGRELFF
17,TRBV20-1,few,TRBJ2-7,CSARVLLPGSPSYEQYF
13,TRBV29-1,many,TRBJ2-2,CSVQRDNTGELFF
14,TRBV7-9,few,TRBJ2-7,CASSFRDRTYEQYF
13,TRBV19,-,TRBJ2-5,CASSKAGQETQYF
15,TRBV4-2,many,TRBJ2-7,CASRAGLGGLYEQYF
15,TRBV28,few,TRBJ1-6,CASSLFGTENSPLHF
14,TRBV15,few,TRBJ2-1,CATSRSYPPLEQFF
13,TRBV12-3/TRBV12-4,many,TRBJ1-4,CASSWGEGEKLFF
17,TRBV5-1,few,TRBJ2-5,CASSREPGLAGEGAQYF
15,TRBV5-1,-,TRBJ2-7,CASSYGTNDRDEQYF
16,TRBV25-1,few,TRBJ2-1,CASSPPRLAGRGEQFF
11,TRBV20-1,-,TRBJ2-3,CSASGTSKEYF
13,TRBV19,few,TRBJ2-7,CASSMSLTYEQYF
13,TRBV7-2,-,TRBJ2-1,CASSLAWNNEQFF
14,TRBV27,-,TRBJ2-7,CASSWRQGIYEQYF